The 21 T cell receptor beta chains presented below share a single source sample, sequenced in a study of shared clonotypes between healthy human individuals (TCRdb year 2020). CD8 naive samples were CD45RO-negative cells positively selected for CCR7, giving a CD45RA+CCR7+ population that excluded TemRA cells. Preparation of the library involved the immunoSEQ multiplex PCR assay. Drawn from immuneACCESS, this table holds only the in-frame rearrangements with V and J called that TCRdb kept. Clones are partly lost; checked studies trace under half to an unresolved V gene and leave the rest unexplained. The sample includes around 2,000,000 clones, with roughly 94% observed a single time. Together, the top ten hold less than 1.5% of the sample. Input material: naive CD8+ T cells sorted from blood. The cell subset or site label here, explained by the study, means: CD45RA+CCR7+. The origin of the receptors is a man aged 18 to 29 in good health.

The J gene is TRBJ2-5, the V gene TRBV6-4; D tentatively fits TRBD1 or TRBD2 (5 bases each). From germline, CDR1 is MRHNA and CDR2 SNTAGT. CDR3 size: 16 residues. The germline V and J ends were trimmed by 5 bases and 4 bases, with 20 bases remaining between them. DNA of the CDR3: TGTGCCAGCAGTACCCCGGGACGGGCGATTGGAGAGACCCAGTACTTC. Amino acids: CASSTPGRAIGETQYF.

As concerns this clone: Other DNA sequences in the same sample also yield this CDR3. The chain is built from TRBV9 and TRBJ1-4; D gene uncertain. The CDR3 covers 13 residues. V was pared by 0 bases and J by 3 bases, with 3 bases between. Germline-derived CDR1 and CDR2 are SGDLS and YYNGEE. CDR3: CASSVVPNEKLFF. As DNA, the CDR3 is TGTGCCAGCAGCGTAGTTCCTAATGAAAAACTGTTTTTT.

This clone has just one count. The V and J genes are TRBV7-9 and TRBJ1-1, with TRBD1 matching over 8 bases. The CDR3 covers 13 residues. J lost 6 bases, V lost 7 bases, and 7 bases had no gene match. The germline gives CDR1 SEHNR, CDR2 FQNEAQ (reference sequence). The CDR3 reads CASIRQGFPEAFF. DNA of the CDR3: TGTGCCAGCATCCGACAGGGGTTCCCTGAAGCTTTCTTT.

The CDR3 sequence is CASSPWAGTGAGDYGYTF. The DNA of the CDR3 is TGCGCCAGCAGCCCTTGGGCCGGGACAGGGGCAGGAGACTATGGCTACACCTTC. The chain combines TRBV4-1 with TRBJ1-2, with TRBD1 identical over 10 bases. The CDR3 length is 18 residues. The germline V gene has CDR1 MGHRA and CDR2 YSYEKL. Trimming at V came to 4 bases and at J to 3 bases, leaving 14 bases not matched to a gene.

This clone came up once. The chain uses TRBV4-2 and TRBJ2-7; 9 bases align to TRBD2. CDR1 and CDR2 from the germline V gene are LGHNA and YNFKEQ. The V and J ends lost 2 bases and 2 bases, in that order; junction bases with no gene match: 4. CDR3 length equals 15 residues. The CDR3 protein is CASSQIAGETYEQYF. CDR3 DNA: TGTGCCAGCAGCCAAATAGCGGGGGAGACCTACGAGCAGTACTTC.

The J gene is TRBJ2-2, the V gene TRBV6-5; a possible D gene is TRBD1 (5 bases). The CDR3 spans 13 residues. Between the trimmed V and J ends, which lost 4 bases and 5 bases, there was a span of 8 bases. The germline V gene encodes CDR1 MNHEY and CDR2 SVGAGI. CDR3 sequence (DNA): TGTGCCAGCAGTTCCCGACAGACCGGGGAGCTGTTTTTT. The encoded protein is CASSSRQTGELFF.

The chain joins TRBV28 to TRBJ1-2, with D perhaps TRBD1 (5 bases). Looked up from germline, CDR1 is MDHEN and CDR2 is SYDVKM. V was clipped by 7 bases and J by 8 bases, with 17 bases between them. The CDR3 runs to 13 residues. CDR3 sequence: CASTAMGGRGYTF. DNA of the CDR3: TGTGCCAGCACCGCTATGGGGGGAAGGGGCTACACCTTC.

The chain is built from TRBV7-9 and TRBJ1-1, with D perhaps TRBD1 (5 bases). The V and J ends lost 0 bases and 2 bases respectively, with 10 bases between them. Germline values: CDR1 SEHNR, CDR2 FQNEAQ (reference sequence). CDR3 length equals 15 residues. CDR3 region: CASSLALGDNTEAFF. The CDR3 coding sequence is TGTGCCAGCAGCTTAGCGCTAGGGGATAACACTGAAGCTTTCTTT.

On this clone itself: Other DNA sequences in this sample translate to the same CDR3. The CDR3 is CASSLGSSYEQYF. The CDR3 region has the DNA TGTGCCAGCAGCTTGGGCAGCTCCTACGAGCAGTACTTC. The chain combines TRBV13 with TRBJ2-7, with D hard to call. Trimming left V 3 bases short and J 0 bases short, with 6 bases between. There are 13 residues in the CDR3. Germline V gene lookup returns CDR1 PRHDT and CDR2 FYEKMQ (reference sequence).

This clone was counted between two and nine times. The chain joins TRBV5-6 to TRBJ1-2; TRBD1 agrees at 7 bases. V dropped 4 bases and J dropped 3; count of bases not matched to a gene: 3. The length of the CDR3 is 13 residues. Germline V gives CDR1 SGHDT, CDR2 YYEEEE. CDR3 coding DNA: TGTGCCAGCAGCCCGGGACAGTACTATGGCTACACCTTC. Translated, it gives CASSPGQYYGYTF.

This chain joins TRBV6-5 and TRBJ2-7, with a possible D match to TRBD1 (5 bases). Germline V lookup: CDR1 MNHEY, CDR2 SVGAGI. This CDR3 has 14 residues. The germline V and J ends were trimmed by 5 bases and 2 bases, with 13 bases remaining between them. The CDR3 coding sequence is TGTGCCAGCAGTCAACTAACAGGAGCCTACGAGCAGTACTTC. Residues: CASSQLTGAYEQYF.

As regards this clone: This sample includes further DNA sequences coding for the same CDR3. V gene TRBV27 combines with J gene TRBJ2-1; 7 nucleotides align to TRBD2. Germline CDR1 reads MNHEY; CDR2 reads SMNVEV (reference sequence). J gave up 0 bases and V 3 bases, and 2 bases lay outside the gene matches. This CDR3 contains 15 residues. CDR3 DNA sequence: TGTGCCAGCAGTTTGGGCGGGAGCTCCTACAATGAGCAGTTCTTC. Protein: CASSLGGSSYNEQFF.

This clone occurred once. This chain joins TRBV27 and TRBJ2-1, with unresolved D. With 6 bases removed from V and 0 bases from J, the gap between germline ends came to 9 bases. In germline, CDR1 is MNHEY, CDR2 SMNVEV (reference sequence). The CDR3 has 14 residues. The CDR3 protein is CASRTGPSYNEQFF. CDR3 coding DNA: TGTGCCAGCAGAACGGGTCCCTCCTACAATGAGCAGTTCTTC.

The V gene is TRBV29-1, the J gene TRBJ2-1, with 8 bases lining up with TRBD2. Looked up from germline, CDR1 is SQVTM and CDR2 is ANQGSEA. J was trimmed by 9 bases and V by 1 base; bases with no gene match: 5. The CDR3 extends over 13 amino acids. The CDR3 DNA reads TGCAGCGTTGAAGTAGGACTAGCACTTGAGCAGTTCTTC. This sequence encodes CSVEVGLALEQFF.

This clone appeared once. The CDR3: CASSGDSSSGNTIYF. The CDR3 coding sequence is TGCGCCAGCAGCGGGGACAGCAGCTCTGGAAACACCATATATTTT. The gene calls are TRBV5-1 and TRBJ1-3; 7 bases agree with TRBD1. CDR3 length equals 15 residues. Trimming cost V 4 bases and J 0 bases; bases outside gene matches: 4. The V gene's germline CDR1 is SGHRS and CDR2 YFSETQ.

The CDR3 protein is CASSLSQSSYNEQFF. CDR3 DNA sequence: TGTGCCAGCAGCTTGTCCCAGAGCTCCTACAATGAGCAGTTCTTC. This rearrangement joins TRBV7-9 to TRBJ2-1; D gene unclear. The V gene's germline CDR1 is SEHNR and CDR2 FQNEAQ (reference sequence). The ends were cut back, 3 bases at V and 0 bases at J, with 9 bases in the middle. This CDR3 is built from 15 residues. Based on the CDR3 plus reference TRBV7-9 and TRBJ2-1, the full variable domain is DTGVSQNPRHKITKRGQNVTFRCDPISEHNRLYWYRQTLGQGPEFLTYFQNEAQLEKSRLLSDRFSAERPKGSFSTLEIQRTEQGDSAMYLCASSLSQSSYNEQFFGPGTRLTVL.

The chain is built from TRBV11-2 and TRBJ2-1; 8 bases line up with TRBD1. This CDR3 has 14 residues. Germline V gene lookup returns CDR1 SGHAT and CDR2 FQNNGV. J lost 5 bases, V lost 0 bases, and 0 bases had no gene match. CDR3 region: CASSLEGQDNEQFF. DNA for the CDR3: TGTGCCAGCAGCTTAGAGGGACAGGACAATGAGCAGTTCTTC.

The rearrangement links TRBV4-1 to TRBJ2-2; 7 nucleotides match TRBD2. Germline V CDR1 and CDR2: MGHRA, YSYEKL. V was pared by 4 bases and J by 4 bases, with 6 bases of the junction left unmatched. This CDR3 spans 15 amino acids. The CDR3 sequence is CASSLQRDRTGELFF. In DNA form, the CDR3 reads TGCGCCAGCAGCCTACAGCGGGATCGCACCGGGGAGCTGTTTTTT.

The V call is TRBV19, the J call TRBJ1-1; D not certain. The CDR3 spans 13 residues. The ends were cut back, 3 bases at V and 6 bases at J, with 11 bases in the middle. Germline V gives CDR1 LNHDA, CDR2 SQIVND (reference sequence). In nucleotides, the CDR3 is TGTGCCAGTAGTATCCAGCCGGCGGCTGAAGCTTTCTTT. It translates to CASSIQPAAEAFF.

V usage is TRBV4-1 and J usage is TRBJ2-7, with TRBD2 as a possible D gene (5 bases). Germline loops: CDR1 MGHRA, CDR2 YSYEKL. This CDR3 contains 15 residues. Deletions cut 1 base from V and 7 bases from J, with 17 bases between. CDR3 sequence: CASSQAAGVGWEQYF. CDR3 DNA sequence: TGCGCCAGCAGCCAAGCTGCGGGTGTGGGTTGGGAGCAGTACTTC.

The V gene is TRBV4-1, the J gene TRBJ2-7; D is possibly TRBD1 (6 bases). Trimming took off 3 bases at V and 0 bases at J, with 24 bases between the two ends. This CDR3 spans 19 amino acids. Per the germline V gene, CDR1 is MGHRA and CDR2 is YSYEKL. CDR3 bases: TGCGCCAGCAGCCATGCCCCTCCAAGGCGTCAGGGGTCCTCCTACGAGCAGTACTTC. Amino acid sequence: CASSHAPPRRQGSSYEQYF.